This entry features one TCR beta chain sequence. An input of about 0.45 to 1 ug of RNA was subjected to reverse transcription using random hexamers. TCRdb processed the immunoSEQ multiplex PCR reads anew with MiXCR; each CDR3 protein has one entry. The data contain about 280,000 distinct CDR3 sequences, 70% to 90% of them singletons. The sample comes from a study of CD8 T cells in Susac syndrome. This CDR3 is 13 amino acids long. The V gene lost 4 bases and the J gene lost 5 bases, with 11 bases spanning the gap. In germline, CDR1 is MRHNA, CDR2 SNTAGT. The source of this sequence is a human donor with multiple sclerosis. J is TRBJ1-1 and V is TRBV6-4; D is uncertain. The specimen was CD8+ T cells from PBMCs. In DNA form, the CDR3 reads TGTGCCAGCAGTGGTCAGGTTAGGACTGAAGCTTTCTTT. Amino acid sequence: CASSGQVRTEAFF.